This T cell receptor beta chain was recovered during a study of T cell clones after liver transplantation. Produced via immunoSEQ multiplex PCR; TCRdb's table is partial and in-frame only. The table records 75,000 to 95,000 clones, 84% of them present only once. The source was CD4+ T cells from blood, collected about 50 months after liver transplant. The clonotype originates from a human patient who received a liver transplant. Some of the T cells might come from the graft donor.

CDR3 region: CASTPGLEAFF. As DNA, the CDR3 is TGTGCCAGCACCCCGGGCCTCGAAGCTTTCTTT. This chain uses TRBV7-9 with TRBJ1-1; D uncertain. Germline loops: CDR1 SEHNR, CDR2 FQNEAQ (reference sequence). V lost 7 bases and J 8 bases, leaving 11 bases between the germline ends. CDR3 length equals 11 residues. The variable domain in full, with the rest retrieved from reference TRBV7-9 and TRBJ1-1, is DTGVSQNPRHKITKRGQNVTFRCDPISEHNRLYWYRQTLGQGPEFLTYFQNEAQLEKSRLLSDRFSAERPKGSFSTLEIQRTEQGDSAMYLCASTPGLEAFFGQGTRLTVV.